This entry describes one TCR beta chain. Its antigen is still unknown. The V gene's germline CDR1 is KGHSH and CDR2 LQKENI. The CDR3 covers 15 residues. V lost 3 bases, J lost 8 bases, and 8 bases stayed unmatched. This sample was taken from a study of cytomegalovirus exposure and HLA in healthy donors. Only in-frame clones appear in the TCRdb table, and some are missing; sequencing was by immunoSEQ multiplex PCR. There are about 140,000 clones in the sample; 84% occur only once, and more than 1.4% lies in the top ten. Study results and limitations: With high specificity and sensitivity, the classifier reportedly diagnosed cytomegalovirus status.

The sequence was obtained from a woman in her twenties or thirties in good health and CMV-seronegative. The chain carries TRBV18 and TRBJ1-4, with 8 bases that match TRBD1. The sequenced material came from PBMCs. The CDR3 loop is CASSPGAGGEEKLFF. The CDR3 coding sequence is TGTGCCAGCTCACCTGGGGCAGGGGGCGAGGAAAAACTGTTTTTT.